One and the same sample provided the 2 T cell receptor beta chains below, sequenced in a study of blood T cell repertoires in COVID-19. Libraries were prepared by immunoSEQ multiplex PCR; TCRdb keeps only in-frame clonotypes and omits some of them. This sample has 95,000 to 150,000 clones, with 80% to 90% found just once. Sequenced: peripheral blood. These receptors were taken from a man aged 40-50 years with acute or convalescent COVID-19.

CDR3 protein: CASSQLLRGRDTEAFF. The CDR3, as DNA: TGTGCCAGCAGCCAATTGTTAAGGGGGCGAGACACTGAAGCTTTCTTT. The V and J genes are TRBV14 and TRBJ1-1; 7 bases line up with TRBD1. Per germline, CDR1 SGHDN and CDR2 FVKESK. This CDR3 region has 16 residues. Trimming removed 2 bases from V and 3 bases from J; junction bases left unmatched: 9.

This clone was seen just once. This chain connects TRBV19 to TRBJ2-5; 7 bases map to TRBD2. The V gene's germline CDR1 is LNHDA and CDR2 SQIVND (reference sequence). The CDR3 runs 16 residues. V gave up 3 bases and J gave up 5 bases; unmatched junction bases: 12. The CDR3 DNA follows: TGTGCCAGTAGTATGGGCCGTTGGCGGGAGTACGAGACCCAGTACTTC. Translation: CASSMGRWREYETQYF.